These 27 T cell receptor beta chains were sequenced from one sample in a study of Ad26.COV2.S vaccination and SARS-CoV-2 variants (TCRdb year 2021). The sample's treatment or condition label is to be understood as: roughly 20 received Ad26.COV2.S at low or high dose, single or two shots; 5 received placebo; per-sample allocation not given. For vaccine and placebo recipients, the sequenced repertoires came from samples collected on day 63 after the first injection. The library was made by the immunoSEQ multiplex PCR assay. What TCRdb holds here is the immuneACCESS table cut down to in-frame rearrangements. Part of the clones is not present; checked against another copy, under half of the missing clones reflect an unresolved V gene, and the others are unexplained. The sample records 300,000 to 350,000 clones, around 90% of which are singletons. 5.5% of the sample goes to the ten largest clones. Sequencing was performed on peripheral blood, taken in a trial of Ad26.COV2.S vaccine versus placebo. These receptor sequences come from a person aged 18 to 65 who received the Ad26.COV2.S COVID-19 vaccine or a placebo.

This clone was detected only once. The V gene is TRBV11-3, the J gene TRBJ2-1; the match to TRBD2 covers 11 bases. The CDR3 consists of 18 residues. Per germline, CDR1 SGHNT and CDR2 YENEEA. The ends lost 5 bases at V and 8 bases at J; junction bases unmatched: 17. The CDR3 sequence is CASSPSPPLAGAPHEQFF. Written as DNA, the CDR3 is TGTGCCAGCAGCCCTAGCCCCCCACTAGCGGGAGCCCCCCATGAGCAGTTCTTC.

This clone was observed a few times. The chain carries TRBV11-3 and TRBJ1-4; D is unclear. The germline CDR1 and CDR2 sequences are SGHNT and YENEEA. V was pared by 4 bases and J by 5 bases, with 11 bases between. The CDR3 consists of 14 residues. The CDR3 DNA reads TGTGCCAGCAGCTCTCGGACCGAGAATGAAAAACTGTTTTTT. Translation: CASSSRTENEKLFF.

This chain connects TRBV6-5 to TRBJ1-1, with TRBD1 identical over 9 bases. J lost 1 base, V lost 4 bases, and 7 bases had no gene match. Germline lookup yields CDR1 MNHEY and CDR2 SVGAGI. This CDR3 comprises 16 residues. The DNA of the CDR3 is TGTGCCAGCAGTTTATACAGGGGGCCGGGGAACACTGAAGCTTTCTTT. This encodes CASSLYRGPGNTEAFF.

V gene TRBV7-3 combines with J gene TRBJ2-3; D unresolved. The CDR3 totals 14 residues. Trimming cost V 6 bases and J 1 base, with 11 bases left between them. The germline V gene encodes CDR1 SGHTA and CDR2 FQGTGA. The CDR3 here is CASRRPGRTDTQYF. CDR3 sequence (DNA): TGTGCCAGCAGGCGACCCGGGCGCACAGATACGCAGTATTTT.

V usage is TRBV15 and J usage is TRBJ2-1, with 10 bases fitting TRBD2. The germline V gene has CDR1 LNHNV and CDR2 YYDKDF (reference sequence). The CDR3 consists of 15 residues. V dropped 0 bases and J dropped 6; count of bases not matched to a gene: 2. In DNA, the CDR3 is TGTGCCACCAGCAGAGATGCTAGCGGGAGCAATGAGCAGTTCTTC. Its translation is CATSRDASGSNEQFF. The whole variable domain, filled in from reference TRBV15 and TRBJ2-1, reads DAMVIQNPRYQVTQFGKPVTLSCSQTLNHNVMYWYQQKSSQAPKLLFHYYDKDFNNEADTPDNFQSRRPNTSFCFLDIRSPGLGDTAMYLCATSRDASGSNEQFFGPGTRLTVL.

The V gene is TRBV4-3, the J gene TRBJ2-2; 8 nucleotides line up with TRBD2. Germline CDR1 LGHNA, CDR2 YSLEER. With 0 bases clipped from V and 7 bases from J, the junction kept 7 bases outside the gene matches. This CDR3 comprises 16 residues. The CDR3 sequence is CASSQDQGTRSGELFF. CDR3 DNA: TGCGCCAGCAGCCAAGACCAAGGGACTAGGAGCGGGGAGCTGTTTTTT.

The rearrangement links TRBV30 to TRBJ1-6; a weak D match, TRBD1 (6 bases). V lost 7 bases to trimming and J lost 9 bases, with 16 bases between them. The V gene's germline CDR1 is GTSNPN and CDR2 SVGIG (reference sequence). The CDR3 is 13 amino acids. The CDR3 DNA reads as TGTGCCTTCACCAGGGGCAATAGTTCACCCCTCCACTTT. Amino acids: CAFTRGNSSPLHF. The variable domain in full, completed from reference TRBV30 and TRBJ1-6, reads SQTIHQWPATLVQPVGSPLSLECTVEGTSNPNLYWYRQAAGRGLQLLFYSVGIGQISSEVPQNLSASRPQDRQFILSSKKLLLSDSGFYLCAFTRGNSSPLHFGNGTRLTVT.

The rearrangement joins TRBV4-3 to TRBJ1-1; a possible D gene is TRBD1 (6 bases). Looked up from germline, CDR1 is LGHNA and CDR2 is YSLEER. V shed 1 base and J shed 0 bases, with 15 bases lying between them. The CDR3 consists of 17 residues. For the CDR3, the DNA is TGCGCCAGCAGCCAAGTTTGGGACATTCCAATGAACACTGAAGCTTTCTTT. It is translated as CASSQVWDIPMNTEAFF.

This clone occurred a few times. The rearrangement links TRBV6-5 to TRBJ1-1, with D unclear. The V end lost 0 bases, the J end lost 5 bases, and 13 bases lay between the germline ends. The CDR3 length is 15 residues. The germline gives CDR1 MNHEY, CDR2 SVGAGI. Here the CDR3 DNA reads TGTGCCAGCAGTTACTCGGGAGTGAAGACTACTGAAGCTTTCTTT. This codes for CASSYSGVKTTEAFF.

The V call is TRBV5-4, the J call TRBJ2-1, with D maybe TRBD2 (6 bases). The ends were cut back, 0 bases at V and 8 bases at J, with 12 bases in the middle. The germline V gene encodes CDR1 SGHNT and CDR2 YYREEE (reference sequence). The CDR3 totals 14 residues. Here the CDR3 DNA reads TGTGCCAGCAGCTTGGGGGGGGAATCGGATGAGCAGTTCTTC. It yields the protein CASSLGGESDEQFF.

As DNA, the CDR3 is TGTGCCAGCAGCTTAGGAGGACAGGGCACAGATACGCAGTATTTT. Protein sequence: CASSLGGQGTDTQYF. This chain links TRBV11-3 with TRBJ2-3, with 7 bases identical to TRBD1. Trimming took 1 base from V and 1 from J; bases not matched to a gene: 2. CDR3 length: 15 residues. Germline V gene sequence: CDR1 SGHNT, CDR2 YENEEA.

V usage is TRBV4-1 and J usage is TRBJ1-3; possible D gene TRBD1, 5 bases. The ends were cut back, 0 bases at V and 2 bases at J, with 14 bases in the middle. This CDR3 is 17 amino acids long. The germline CDR1 and CDR2 sequences are MGHRA and YSYEKL. The CDR3 nucleotides read TGCGCCAGCAGCCAAGATCGGTTCGGAGGGGCTGGAAACACCATATATTTT. Protein: CASSQDRFGGAGNTIYF.

This clone was recorded a few times. The chain joins TRBV9 to TRBJ1-2; 8 bases map to TRBD1. This CDR3 is built from 17 residues. J was trimmed by 6 bases and V by 4 bases; bases with no gene match: 17. From germline, CDR1 is SGDLS and CDR2 YYNGEE. The CDR3 region is CASSFTPNGQGQDGYTF. The CDR3 DNA is TGTGCCAGCAGCTTCACCCCAAACGGACAGGGACAGGATGGCTACACCTTC.

The chain is built from TRBV6-6 and TRBJ2-5; D ambiguous. Trimming removed 2 bases at V and 5 bases at J, with 9 bases between. Germline CDR1 reads MNHNY; CDR2 reads SVGAGI (reference sequence). This CDR3 has 13 residues. The chain's CDR3 is CASSYVARETQYF. The CDR3 coding sequence is TGTGCCAGCAGTTACGTAGCTCGGGAGACCCAGTACTTC.

This chain uses TRBV29-1 with TRBJ2-5; 8 positions match TRBD1. Germline CDR1 reads SQVTM; CDR2 reads ANQGSEA. This CDR3 has 12 residues. Trimming at V came to 6 bases and at J to 1 base, leaving 1 base not matched to a gene. The CDR3 bases are TGCAGCGTAACAGGGGGCCAAGAGACCCAGTACTTC. Amino acid sequence: CSVTGGQETQYF.

This clone has only one observation. The V gene is TRBV2, the J gene TRBJ1-1; tentative D call: TRBD1 (6 bases). V was pared by 4 bases and J by 3 bases, with 9 bases between. The CDR3 sequence is 13 residues long. Germline CDR1 reads SNHLY; CDR2 reads FYNNEI. The CDR3 loop reads CASSVGGYTEAFF. Here the CDR3 DNA reads TGTGCCAGCAGTGTCGGGGGCTACACTGAAGCTTTCTTT.

The V call is TRBV6-5, the J call TRBJ1-1; 8 bases match TRBD1. V dropped 6 bases and J dropped 4; count of bases not matched to a gene: 7. The germline gives CDR1 MNHEY, CDR2 SVGAGI. This CDR3 spans 14 amino acids. The CDR3 DNA reads as TGTGCCAGCAGCTTGACACAGGGGGTCACTGAAGCTTTCTTT. Protein sequence: CASSLTQGVTEAFF.

The rearrangement joins TRBV2 to TRBJ2-1, with D perhaps TRBD1 or TRBD2 (6 bases each). The CDR3 is 16 residues long. The V and J ends lost 6 bases and 1 base respectively, with 16 bases between them. Germline V gene lookup returns CDR1 SNHLY and CDR2 FYNNEI. The CDR3 loop reads CASRVLGGLSYNEQFF. CDR3 coding DNA: TGTGCCAGCAGGGTATTAGGGGGACTTTCCTACAATGAGCAGTTCTTC. Using reference TRBV2 and TRBJ2-1 for the parts outside the CDR3, the full variable domain is EPEVTQTPSHQVTQMGQEVILRCVPISNHLYFYWYRQILGQKVEFLVSFYNNEISEKSEIFDDQFSVERPDGSNFTLKIRSTKLEDSAMYFCASRVLGGLSYNEQFFGPGTRLTVL.

The V call is TRBV18, the J call TRBJ1-3; D may be TRBD1 (5 bases). Germline V CDR1 and CDR2: KGHSH, LQKENI. There are 15 residues in the CDR3. Deletions cut 6 bases from V and 1 base from J, with 13 bases between. The CDR3 loop is CASSRNRSSGNTIYF. The CDR3 region has the DNA TGTGCCAGCTCCAGGAACAGGAGTTCTGGAAACACCATATATTTT.

This chain uses TRBV6-5 with TRBJ1-4; the match to TRBD1 covers 7 bases. This CDR3 is built from 14 residues. The J segment lost 3 bases and the V segment lost 6 bases, leaving 4 bases of the junction unmatched. CDR1 and CDR2 (germline): MNHEY, SVGAGI. CDR3 sequence (DNA): TGTGCCAGCAGAGACAGGGTTGCTAATGAAAAACTGTTTTTT. Its protein product is CASRDRVANEKLFF.

This sequence joins TRBV12-3 or TRBV12-4 and TRBJ2-1; 8 nucleotides align to TRBD2. With V trimmed by 3 bases and J by 9 bases, 4 bases remained unmatched. The CDR3 spans 13 residues. CDR3 bases: TGTGCCAGCAGTTTCCCCGGGAGGGCTGAGCAGTTCTTC. It specifies CASSFPGRAEQFF.

This rearrangement joins TRBV4-3 to TRBJ1-1, with no clear D. The CDR3 is 14 amino acids. Germline V gives CDR1 LGHNA, CDR2 YSLEER. V was cut by 4 bases and J by 4 bases, with 13 bases left in between. CDR3 DNA sequence: TGCGCCAGCAGCCCTTTCGATTTGTCCACTGAAGCTTTCTTT. Its protein is CASSPFDLSTEAFF.

The rearrangement uses TRBV7-9 and TRBJ1-1; maybe TRBD1 (5 bases). The CDR3 length is 14 residues. Germline CDR1 is SEHNR and CDR2 is FQNEAQ (reference sequence). V was cut by 4 bases and J by 5 bases, with 14 bases left in between. As DNA, the CDR3 is TGTGCCAGCAGCTCAGGTTCCAGGGAAACTGAAGCTTTCTTT. Residues: CASSSGSRETEAFF.

A single count supports this clone. This chain uses TRBV6-1 with TRBJ1-1, with D possibly TRBD1 on 5 matching bases. Germline-derived CDR1 and CDR2 are MNHNS and SASEGT. The CDR3 is 16 amino acids. V lost 2 bases and J 2 bases, leaving 15 bases between the germline ends. CDR3 sequence reads: CASSEYGRQPNTEAFF. CDR3 bases: TGTGCCAGCAGTGAATATGGGAGACAGCCCAACACTGAAGCTTTCTTT.

V is TRBV9 and J is TRBJ2-2, with D perhaps matching TRBD1 (5 bases). Trimming shortened V by 0 bases and J by 2 bases, and 17 bases separated the two germline ends. This CDR3 contains 18 residues. The germline gives CDR1 SGDLS, CDR2 YYNGEE. CDR3 nucleotide sequence: TGTGCCAGCAGCGTAGGTAGGGGAAAAGGGGTAAACACCGGGGAGCTGTTTTTT. Translation: CASSVGRGKGVNTGELFF.

The chain uses TRBV7-6 and TRBJ2-3, with 8 bases that match TRBD2. Germline V CDR1 and CDR2: SGHVS, FNYEAQ. The CDR3 length is 16 residues. V dropped 2 bases and J dropped 4; count of bases not matched to a gene: 8. CDR3 amino acids: CASSLLASGGADTQYF. CDR3 bases: TGTGCCAGCAGCTTATTAGCAAGCGGGGGAGCAGATACGCAGTATTTT.

CDR3 coding DNA: TGTGCCGGCACAGCTTATTATAGCAATCAGCCCCAGCATTTT. Translating gives CAGTAYYSNQPQHF. The V call is TRBV6-5, the J call TRBJ1-5, with D hard to call. Germline V gene sequence: CDR1 MNHEY, CDR2 SVGAGI. V gave up 11 bases and J gave up 0 bases, with 14 bases separating them. The CDR3 runs to 14 residues.